This T cell receptor beta chain is from a study of blood T cell repertoires in COVID-19. TCRdb's table, derived via immunoSEQ multiplex PCR, lists solely in-frame clones and lacks some. Here the sample spans roughly 340,000 clones, 90% to 95% being singletons. The CDR3 runs to 16 residues. Per the germline V gene, CDR1 is SGHTA and CDR2 is FQGNSA. V dropped 1 base and J dropped 1 base, with 11 bases sitting between them. The receptor comes from a woman aged 18-30 years who had recovered from COVID-19. The sample consisted of peripheral blood. This chain links TRBV7-2 with TRBJ1-5; tentatively, D is TRBD1 (5 bases). In DNA form, the CDR3 reads TGTGCCAGCAGCTTAGTTGGGGGGGGGAGCAATCAGCCCCAGCATTTT. Translated, it gives CASSLVGGGSNQPQHF.